What follows are 23 T cell receptor beta chains derived from one specimen sequenced in a study of blood T cell repertoires in COVID-19. The data were produced by immunoSEQ multiplex PCR, yet TCRdb's version contains in-frame clones alone and is incomplete. The repertoire holds roughly 180,000 clones, with approximately 81% as singletons. Sequences were obtained from PBMCs or T cells enriched from blood (not recorded which). These receptors all stem from a man in his 60s who had recovered from COVID-19.

This CDR3 reads CASSLGQVGSSYNEQFF. In DNA form, the CDR3 reads TGTGCCAGCAGTTTGGGACAGGTCGGGTCCTCCTACAATGAGCAGTTCTTC. The rearrangement joins TRBV27 to TRBJ2-1; TRBD1 agrees at 8 bases. In germline, CDR1 is MNHEY, CDR2 SMNVEV (reference sequence). The CDR3 length is 17 residues. Trimming took 3 bases from V and 0 from J; bases not matched to a gene: 7.

The V gene is TRBV9, the J gene TRBJ2-1, with a weak D call TRBD1 (6 bases). V was trimmed by 3 bases and J by 14 bases, leaving 15 bases between them. This CDR3 is built from 12 residues. CDR1 and CDR2 (germline): SGDLS, YYNGEE. CDR3 protein: CASSAGRGEKFF. The CDR3 region has the DNA TGTGCCAGCAGCGCCGGCAGGGGCGAGAAGTTCTTC.

J is TRBJ2-1 and V is TRBV29-1; D is possibly TRBD1 (6 bases). The CDR3 covers 14 residues. Germline V gene lookup returns CDR1 SQVTM and CDR2 ANQGSEA. V lost 6 bases and J 2 bases, leaving 14 bases between the germline ends. Here the CDR3 DNA reads TGCAGCGTGTCCAGGGGTGGTGCCTACAATGAGCAGTTCTTC. Residues: CSVSRGGAYNEQFF.

The J gene is TRBJ2-7, the V gene TRBV5-1, with D possibly matching TRBD2 (7 bases). CDR3 size: 13 residues. Germline loops: CDR1 SGHRS, CDR2 YFSETQ. Trimming took 4 bases from V and 5 from J, leaving 13 bases between them. The CDR3 sequence is CASSRGADNEQYF. Here the CDR3 DNA reads TGCGCCAGCAGCCGGGGGGCAGACAACGAGCAGTACTTC.

The V and J genes are TRBV7-3 and TRBJ2-3, with TRBD1 as a possible D gene (5 bases). V was trimmed by 0 bases and J by 2 bases, leaving 9 bases between them. In germline, CDR1 is SGHTA, CDR2 FQGTGA. There are 15 residues in the CDR3. CDR3: CASSLTGAHTDTQYF. The DNA for the CDR3 is TGTGCCAGCAGCTTAACAGGGGCCCACACAGATACGCAGTATTTT. Combining the CDR3 with reference TRBV7-3 and TRBJ2-3 gives the whole variable domain GAGVSQTPSNKVTEKGKYVELRCDPISGHTALYWYRQSLGQGPEFLIYFQGTGAADDSGLPNDRFFAVRPEGSVSTLKIQRTERGDSAVYLCASSLTGAHTDTQYFGPGTRLTVL.

The V gene is TRBV6-4, the J gene TRBJ2-7; 7 nucleotides match TRBD2. The CDR3 contains 13 residues. CDR1 and CDR2 from the germline V gene are MRHNA and SNTAGT. V lost 0 bases to trimming and J lost 7 bases; unmatched junction nucleotides: 3. CDR3 in DNA: TGTGCCAGCAGTGACTCATGGGGAGGGGAGCAGTACTTC. Its translation: CASSDSWGGEQYF.

This clone has just a few counts. The rearrangement uses TRBV4-2 and TRBJ2-7, with D unresolved. The CDR3 is 12 amino acids. The V gene's germline CDR1 is LGHNA and CDR2 YNFKEQ. Trimming removed 3 bases at V and 7 bases at J, with 10 bases between. The CDR3 is CASSQVMEEQYF. For the CDR3, the DNA is TGTGCCAGCAGCCAGGTCATGGAGGAGCAGTACTTC.

The J gene is TRBJ1-5, the V gene TRBV29-1; D gene uncertain. The CDR3 runs 13 residues. The germline V and J ends were trimmed by 0 bases and 6 bases, with 9 bases remaining between them. CDR1 and CDR2 from the germline V gene are SQVTM and ANQGSEA. The CDR3 spells CSVEEWAGQPQHF. CDR3 nucleotide sequence: TGCAGCGTTGAAGAGTGGGCAGGTCAGCCCCAGCATTTT.

The CDR3 coding sequence is TGTGCCAGCAGCCAATTCCCGGACAGGAGCTCCTACAATGAGCAGTTCTTC. This gives the protein CASSQFPDRSSYNEQFF. This chain connects TRBV3-1 (or the pseudogene TRBV3-2) to TRBJ2-1; 7 bases are shared with TRBD1. CDR3 length: 17 amino acids. Germline V CDR1 and CDR2: LGHDT, YNNKEL (reference sequence). V dropped 2 bases and J dropped 0; count of bases not matched to a gene: 7.

The chain has TRBV5-1 and TRBJ2-5, with D possibly matching TRBD1 (5 bases). V shed 6 bases and J shed 1 base, with 16 bases lying between them. Germline V gene lookup returns CDR1 SGHRS and CDR2 YFSETQ. CDR3 length: 15 residues. The CDR3 here is CASTRASGPQETQYF. Written as DNA, the CDR3 is TGCGCCAGCACCAGGGCGTCGGGCCCCCAAGAGACCCAGTACTTC.

The rearrangement links TRBV3-1 (or the pseudogene TRBV3-2) to TRBJ1-2, with TRBD1 identical over 7 bases. CDR3 length: 14 residues. The germline CDR1 and CDR2 sequences are LGHDT and YNNKEL (reference sequence). The V segment lost 4 bases and the J segment 4 bases; nucleotides outside the gene matches: 6. The CDR3 here is CASSPGQVGYGYTF. As DNA, the CDR3 is TGTGCCAGCAGCCCAGGACAGGTTGGCTATGGCTACACCTTC.

The genes are TRBV19 and TRBJ2-1; tentatively, D is TRBD2 (6 bases). V lost 6 bases and J lost 1, with 10 bases in between. This CDR3 has 14 amino acids. Germline V CDR1 and CDR2: LNHDA, SQIVND (reference sequence). CDR3 in amino acids: CASRSGTSYNEQFF. The CDR3 DNA reads TGTGCCAGTAGATCAGGGACTTCCTACAATGAGCAGTTCTTC.

The V and J genes are TRBV15 and TRBJ1-2; 7 bases match TRBD1. Germline lookup yields CDR1 LNHNV and CDR2 YYDKDF (reference sequence). This CDR3 contains 16 residues. V trimming: 5 bases; J trimming: 8 bases; junction bases outside the gene matches: 17. CDR3: CATSPGGTRDRRGYTF. CDR3 DNA: TGTGCCACCAGCCCGGGAGGGACCCGGGACAGACGAGGCTACACCTTC.

The V call is TRBV9, the J call TRBJ1-5, with 7 nucleotides matching TRBD1. The germline CDR1 and CDR2 sequences are SGDLS and YYNGEE. This CDR3 is 17 amino acids long. The V and J ends lost 4 bases and 0 bases, in that order; junction bases with no gene match: 10. CDR3 loop: CASSSRTGGYSNQPQHF. CDR3 nucleotide sequence: TGTGCCAGCAGCTCTCGGACAGGTGGATATAGCAATCAGCCCCAGCATTTT. The full variable domain, completed using reference TRBV9 and TRBJ1-5, is DSGVTQTPKHLITATGQRVTLRCSPRSGDLSVYWYQQSLDQGLQFLIQYYNGEERAKGNILERFSAQQFPDLHSELNLSSLELGDSALYFCASSSRTGGYSNQPQHFGDGTRLSIL.

The chain uses TRBV30 and TRBJ1-5; 7 bases line up with TRBD1. CDR3 length: 13 residues. V lost 2 bases, J lost 6 bases, and 4 bases stayed unmatched. CDR1 and CDR2 from the germline V gene are GTSNPN and SVGIG (reference sequence). The CDR3 DNA follows: TGTGCCTGGAGTTCGCAGGGGGTTCAGCCCCAGCATTTT. Encoded protein: CAWSSQGVQPQHF.

J is TRBJ2-2 and V is TRBV7-3, with 8 bases fitting TRBD1. J gave up 5 bases and V 3 bases, and 2 bases lay outside the gene matches. In germline, CDR1 is SGHTA, CDR2 FQGTGA. The CDR3 sequence is 14 residues long. The CDR3 DNA reads as TGTGCCAGCAGCTTCGACAGGGGAACCGGGGAGCTGTTTTTT. The encoded protein is CASSFDRGTGELFF.

The rearrangement links TRBV25-1 to TRBJ1-5, with 10 nucleotides matching TRBD1. J lost 11 bases, V lost 5 bases, and 3 bases had no gene match. The length of the CDR3 is 12 residues. Germline V gene data show CDR1 as MGHDK and CDR2 as SYGVNS. CDR3 region: CASSRDRGTQHF. The CDR3 nucleotides are TGTGCCAGCAGTAGGGACAGGGGTACCCAGCATTTT.

The rearrangement joins TRBV7-2 to TRBJ1-2; 9 bases are a match to TRBD1. The germline gives CDR1 SGHTA, CDR2 FQGNSA. The CDR3 totals 13 residues. V gave up 6 bases and J gave up 4 bases; unmatched junction bases: 3. Written as DNA, the CDR3 is TGTGCCAGCAGAGACAGGGGGGTCTATGGCTACACCTTC. It codes for CASRDRGVYGYTF.

The J gene is TRBJ1-5, the V gene TRBV6-6; D perhaps matches TRBD1 (6 bases). The V and J ends lost 8 bases and 4 bases respectively, with 12 bases between them. The germline V gene encodes CDR1 MNHNY and CDR2 SVGAGI (reference sequence). This CDR3 is 13 amino acids long. CDR3 amino acids: CASGRRGNQPQHF. In DNA form, the CDR3 reads TGTGCCAGCGGACGCAGGGGAAATCAGCCCCAGCATTTT.

The CDR3 region is CASSPGPAGASTDTQYF. CDR3 bases: TGTGCCAGCAGCCCAGGGCCCGCCGGCGCTAGCACAGATACGCAGTATTTT. This rearrangement joins TRBV9 to TRBJ2-3; possibly TRBD1 for D (5 bases). The CDR3 spans 17 residues. With 4 bases removed from V and 0 bases from J, the gap between germline ends came to 18 bases. Germline-derived CDR1 and CDR2 are SGDLS and YYNGEE. The whole variable domain, remainder taken from reference TRBV9 and TRBJ2-3, is DSGVTQTPKHLITATGQRVTLRCSPRSGDLSVYWYQQSLDQGLQFLIQYYNGEERAKGNILERFSAQQFPDLHSELNLSSLELGDSALYFCASSPGPAGASTDTQYFGPGTRLTVL.

Only one count was recorded for this clone. V usage is TRBV7-3 and J usage is TRBJ1-2; 7 bases are a match to TRBD1. This CDR3 is built from 15 residues. V gave up 0 bases and J gave up 6 bases; unmatched junction bases: 7. In germline, CDR1 is SGHTA, CDR2 FQGTGA. DNA of the CDR3: TGTGCCAGCAGCTTAACGATCGACAGGGTGGATGGCTACACCTTC. This sequence encodes CASSLTIDRVDGYTF.

This clone has a single count. The chain recombines TRBV30 with TRBJ1-6; no clear D gene. From germline, CDR1 is GTSNPN and CDR2 SVGIG (reference sequence). The CDR3 is made up of 15 amino acids. V gave up 2 bases and J gave up 3 bases, with 11 bases separating them. The CDR3 DNA reads TGTGCCTGGAGTTTAACAGACTACTATAATTCACCCCTCCACTTT. It encodes CAWSLTDYYNSPLHF. The full variable domain, its missing parts supplied by reference TRBV30 and TRBJ1-6, is SQTIHQWPATLVQPVGSPLSLECTVEGTSNPNLYWYRQAAGRGLQLLFYSVGIGQISSEVPQNLSASRPQDRQFILSSKKLLLSDSGFYLCAWSLTDYYNSPLHFGNGTRLTVT.

The genes are TRBV18 and TRBJ2-1; 16 bases agree with TRBD2. This CDR3 has 16 amino acids. CDR1 is KGHSH, CDR2 LQKENI, per germline. The junction had 3 bases not matched to a gene; V was cut back by 3 bases and J by 7 bases. Here the CDR3 reads CASSPGLAGGRNEQFF. The CDR3 DNA reads as TGTGCCAGCTCACCGGGACTAGCGGGAGGGCGTAATGAGCAGTTCTTC.